Shown below are 12 T cell receptor beta chains from a single sample sequenced in a study of lymphopenia after photon versus proton radiotherapy (dated by TCRdb to between 2018 and 2021). To prepare the library, the immunoSEQ multiplex PCR assay was applied. The table comes from immuneACCESS by way of TCRdb, which keeps in-frame sequences with V and J called. Part of the clones is missing from these tables; in studies checked, under half for an unresolved V gene and the rest for unknown reasons. Counted in this sample were about 53,000 clones; around four fifths of them appeared once. The ten largest clones add up to 29% of the sample. Sample: peripheral blood, taken from a patient treated with photon-based radiotherapy. Every receptor here comes from a man aged 50-60 years with gastric cancer.

The chain is built from TRBV7-6 and TRBJ2-2, with D uncertain. Germline lookup yields CDR1 SGHVS and CDR2 FNYEAQ. Trimming removed 1 base at V and 4 bases at J, with 7 bases between. The CDR3 length is 14 residues. The CDR3 spells CASSLGQSTGELFF. CDR3 sequence (DNA): TGTGCCAGCAGCTTAGGGCAGTCCACCGGGGAGCTGTTTTTT.

This clone was seen a few times. This rearrangement joins TRBV6-6 to TRBJ2-7; 7 bases map to TRBD1. CDR1 is MNHNY and CDR2 is SVGAGI in the germline V gene (reference sequence). The CDR3 runs to 15 residues. The trim removed 6 bases at V and 7 bases at J, leaving 15 bases unmatched. The chain's CDR3 is CASSPYARQGGEQYF. The CDR3 nucleotides read TGTGCCAGCAGCCCCTACGCCCGACAGGGTGGTGAGCAGTACTTC.

This clone was counted between two and nine times. This chain joins TRBV2 and TRBJ2-1; D gene unclear. The CDR3 is 15 amino acids. The V gene lost 2 bases and the J gene lost 0 bases, with 8 bases spanning the gap. Germline CDR1 and CDR2: SNHLY and FYNNEI. The CDR3 loop reads CASSEQASSYNEQFF. The CDR3 coding sequence is TGTGCCAGCAGTGAACAGGCCAGCTCCTACAATGAGCAGTTCTTC.

CDR3 loop: CAWSVRRALNTGELFF. The CDR3 DNA sequence: TGTGCCTGGAGTGTAAGGAGGGCCTTGAACACCGGGGAGCTGTTTTTT. The chain recombines TRBV30 with TRBJ2-2, with a tentative D call TRBD2 (6 bases). From germline, CDR1 is GTSNPN and CDR2 SVGIG (reference sequence). This CDR3 spans 16 amino acids. V was cut by 0 bases and J by 1 base, with 12 bases left in between.

This chain links TRBV2 with TRBJ2-3; TRBD1 aligns across 10 bases. Germline lookup yields CDR1 SNHLY and CDR2 FYNNEI. V trimming: 7 bases; J trimming: 2 bases; junction bases outside the gene matches: 12. This CDR3 contains 17 residues. The CDR3, as DNA: TGTGCCAGCACCGGGGGAAAGACAGGGGGCTCCACAGATACGCAGTATTTT. It specifies CASTGGKTGGSTDTQYF. Variable domain in full (rest from reference TRBV2 and TRBJ2-3): EPEVTQTPSHQVTQMGQEVILRCVPISNHLYFYWYRQILGQKVEFLVSFYNNEISEKSEIFDDQFSVERPDGSNFTLKIRSTKLEDSAMYFCASTGGKTGGSTDTQYFGPGTRLTVL.

This clone came up once. The gene calls are TRBV20-1 and TRBJ1-2; D may be TRBD1 (5 bases). Per the germline V gene, CDR1 is DFQATT and CDR2 is SNEGSKA (reference sequence). Trimming took off 3 bases at V and 14 bases at J, with 10 bases between the two ends. This CDR3 is 9 amino acids long. The CDR3 protein is CSASYRGTF. The CDR3 DNA follows: TGCAGTGCTAGCTATAGGGGAACCTTC.

The gene calls are TRBV7-8 and TRBJ1-5, with TRBD1 as a possible D gene (5 bases). The CDR3 consists of 13 residues. The germline V gene encodes CDR1 SGHVS and CDR2 FQNEAQ. V was clipped by 3 bases and J by 6 bases, with 9 bases between them. CDR3 residues: CASSLGVLQPQHF. In DNA, the CDR3 is TGTGCCAGCAGCTTGGGGGTTCTTCAGCCCCAGCATTTT.

This rearrangement joins TRBV19 to TRBJ2-3, with unresolved D. V was trimmed by 5 bases and J by 5 bases, leaving 14 bases between them. The germline V gene encodes CDR1 LNHDA and CDR2 SQIVND (reference sequence). The CDR3 is made up of 14 amino acids. The CDR3 nucleotides read TGTGCCAGTAGTGCCTCTCCATACCAAGATACGCAGTATTTT. As protein: CASSASPYQDTQYF.

V is TRBV19 and J is TRBJ1-3; no firm D call. The CDR3 is 13 residues long. Trimming removed 7 bases from V and 5 bases from J, with 12 bases in between. Germline CDR1 reads LNHDA; CDR2 reads SQIVND (reference sequence). CDR3 in amino acids: CASNNNDRNTIYF. For the CDR3, the DNA is TGTGCCAGTAATAACAACGACAGAAACACCATATATTTT. The complete variable domain, with remaining parts taken from reference TRBV19 and TRBJ1-3, reads DGGITQSPKYLFRKEGQNVTLSCEQNLNHDAMYWYRQDPGQGLRLIYYSQIVNDFQKGDIAEGYSVSREKKESFPLTVTSAQKNPTAFYLCASNNNDRNTIYFGEGSWLTVV.

This chain uses TRBV29-1 with TRBJ2-5, with D perhaps TRBD1 or TRBD2 (5 bases each). The CDR3 spans 12 residues. Germline V CDR1 and CDR2: SQVTM, ANQGSEA. Trimming removed 3 bases at V and 5 bases at J, with 10 bases between. The CDR3 region is CSVDRGEETQYF. Here the CDR3 DNA reads TGCAGCGTTGATAGAGGGGAGGAGACCCAGTACTTC.

V gene TRBV4-2 combines with J gene TRBJ1-2, with 7 bases identical to TRBD1. Germline V gene data show CDR1 as LGHNA and CDR2 as YNFKEQ. This CDR3 contains 13 residues. With 6 bases clipped from V and 3 bases from J, the junction kept 4 bases outside the gene matches. The CDR3: CASRPTGDYGYTF. The CDR3 DNA reads TGTGCCAGCAGGCCCACAGGGGACTATGGCTACACCTTC.

V usage is TRBV2 and J usage is TRBJ2-5, with a tentative D call TRBD1 (6 bases). Germline CDR1 reads SNHLY; CDR2 reads FYNNEI. This CDR3 comprises 12 residues. V lost 9 bases, J lost 2 bases, and 10 bases lay in between. CDR3 amino acids: CASKGEQETQYF. The CDR3 DNA is TGTGCCAGTAAGGGGGAACAAGAGACCCAGTACTTC.